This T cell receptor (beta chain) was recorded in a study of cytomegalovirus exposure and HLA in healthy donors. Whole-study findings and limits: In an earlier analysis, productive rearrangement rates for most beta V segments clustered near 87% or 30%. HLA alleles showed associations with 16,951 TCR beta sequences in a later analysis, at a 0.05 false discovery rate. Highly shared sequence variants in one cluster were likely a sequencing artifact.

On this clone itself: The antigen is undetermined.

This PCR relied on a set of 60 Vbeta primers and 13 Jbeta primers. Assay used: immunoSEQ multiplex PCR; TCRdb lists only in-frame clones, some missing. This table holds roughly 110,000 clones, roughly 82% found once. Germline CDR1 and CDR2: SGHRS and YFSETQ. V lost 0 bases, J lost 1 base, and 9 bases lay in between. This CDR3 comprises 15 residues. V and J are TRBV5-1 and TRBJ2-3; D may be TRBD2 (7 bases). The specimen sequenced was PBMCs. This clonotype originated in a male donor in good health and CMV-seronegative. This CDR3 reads CASSLVGGGTDTQYF. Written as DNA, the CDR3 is TGCGCCAGCAGCTTGGTAGGGGGGGGCACAGATACGCAGTATTTT.